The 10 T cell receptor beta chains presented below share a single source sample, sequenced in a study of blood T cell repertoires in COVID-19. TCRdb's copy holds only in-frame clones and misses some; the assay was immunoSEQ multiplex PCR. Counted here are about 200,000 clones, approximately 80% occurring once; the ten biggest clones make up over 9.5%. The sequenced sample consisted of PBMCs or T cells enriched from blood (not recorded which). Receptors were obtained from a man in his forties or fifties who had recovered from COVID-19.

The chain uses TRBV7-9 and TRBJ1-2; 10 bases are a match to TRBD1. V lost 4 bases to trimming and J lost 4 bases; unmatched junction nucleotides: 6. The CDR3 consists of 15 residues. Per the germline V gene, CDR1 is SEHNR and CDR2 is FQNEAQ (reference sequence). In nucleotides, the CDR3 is TGTGCCAGCAGCTCGACGACAGGGGGCGGCTATGGCTACACCTTC. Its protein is CASSSTTGGGYGYTF. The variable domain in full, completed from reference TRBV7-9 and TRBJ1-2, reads DTGVSQNPRHKITKRGQNVTFRCDPISEHNRLYWYRQTLGQGPEFLTYFQNEAQLEKSRLLSDRFSAERPKGSFSTLEIQRTEQGDSAMYLCASSSTTGGGYGYTFGSGTRLTVV.

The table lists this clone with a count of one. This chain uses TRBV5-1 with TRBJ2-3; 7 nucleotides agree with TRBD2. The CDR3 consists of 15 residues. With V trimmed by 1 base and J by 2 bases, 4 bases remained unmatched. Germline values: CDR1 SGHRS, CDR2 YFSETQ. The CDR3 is CASSLTGGVTDTQYF. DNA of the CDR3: TGCGCCAGCAGCTTGACGGGAGGAGTCACAGATACGCAGTATTTT.

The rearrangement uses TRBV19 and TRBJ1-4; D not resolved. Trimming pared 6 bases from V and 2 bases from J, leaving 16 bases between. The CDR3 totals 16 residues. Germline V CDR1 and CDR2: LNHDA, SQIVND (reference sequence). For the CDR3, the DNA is TGTGCCAGTAGCCTTGCAACCGGAGGGACTAATGAAAAACTGTTTTTT. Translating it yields CASSLATGGTNEKLFF.

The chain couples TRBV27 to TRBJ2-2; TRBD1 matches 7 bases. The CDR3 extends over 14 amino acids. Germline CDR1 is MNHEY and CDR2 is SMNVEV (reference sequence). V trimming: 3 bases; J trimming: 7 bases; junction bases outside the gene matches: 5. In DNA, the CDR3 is TGTGCCAGCAGTTTGGACAGGCGCGGCGGGGAGCTGTTTTTT. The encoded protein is CASSLDRRGGELFF.

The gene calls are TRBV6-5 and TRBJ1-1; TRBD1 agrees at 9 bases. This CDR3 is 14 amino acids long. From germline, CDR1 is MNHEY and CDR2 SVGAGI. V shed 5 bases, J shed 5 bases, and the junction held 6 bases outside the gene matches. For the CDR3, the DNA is TGTGCCAGCAGTCTCGGACAGGGGTCAACTGAAGCTTTCTTT. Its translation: CASSLGQGSTEAFF.

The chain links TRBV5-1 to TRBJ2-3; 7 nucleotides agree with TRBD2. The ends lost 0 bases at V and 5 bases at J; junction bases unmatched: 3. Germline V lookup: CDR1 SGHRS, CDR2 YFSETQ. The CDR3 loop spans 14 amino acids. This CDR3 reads CASSLGLAIDTQYF. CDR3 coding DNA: TGCGCCAGCAGCTTGGGACTAGCTATAGATACGCAGTATTTT. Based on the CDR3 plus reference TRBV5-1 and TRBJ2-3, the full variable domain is KAGVTQTPRYLIKTRGQQVTLSCSPISGHRSVSWYQQTPGQGLQFLFEYFSETQRNKGNFPGRFSGRQFSNSRSEMNVSTLELGDSALYLCASSLGLAIDTQYFGPGTRLTVL.

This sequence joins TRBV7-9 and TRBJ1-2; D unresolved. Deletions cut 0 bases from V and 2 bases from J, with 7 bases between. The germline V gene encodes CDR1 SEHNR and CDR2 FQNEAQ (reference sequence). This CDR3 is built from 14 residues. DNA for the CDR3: TGTGCCAGCAGCTTAGCGCGGGAGAACTATGGCTACACCTTC. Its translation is CASSLARENYGYTF.

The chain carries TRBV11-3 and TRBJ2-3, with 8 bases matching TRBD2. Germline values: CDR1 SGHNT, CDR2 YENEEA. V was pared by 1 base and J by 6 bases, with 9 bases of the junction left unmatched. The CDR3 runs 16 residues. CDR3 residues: CASSLGAGVEVDTQYF. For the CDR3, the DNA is TGTGCCAGCAGCTTAGGAGCGGGAGTCGAGGTGGATACGCAGTATTTT. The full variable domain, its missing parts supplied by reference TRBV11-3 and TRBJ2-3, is EAGVVQSPRYKIIEKKQPVAFWCNPISGHNTLYWYLQNLGQGPELLIRYENEEAVDDSQLPKDRFSAERLKGVDSTLKIQPAELGDSAVYLCASSLGAGVEVDTQYFGPGTRLTVL.

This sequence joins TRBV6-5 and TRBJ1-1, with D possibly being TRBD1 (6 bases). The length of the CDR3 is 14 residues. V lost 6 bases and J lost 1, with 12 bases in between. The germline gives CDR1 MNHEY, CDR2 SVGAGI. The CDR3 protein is CASSLTGSNTEAFF. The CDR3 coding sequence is TGTGCCAGCAGCTTGACAGGTTCGAACACTGAAGCTTTCTTT.

The CDR3 sequence is CASSPPRPGQETQYF. The CDR3 DNA sequence: TGTGCCAGCAGTCCCCCAAGGCCAGGTCAAGAGACCCAGTACTTC. The chain couples TRBV7-9 to TRBJ2-5; no reliable D call. The CDR3 length is 15 residues. V lost 6 bases, J lost 2 bases, and 16 bases lay in between. Looked up from germline, CDR1 is SEHNR and CDR2 is FQNEAQ (reference sequence).